This entry concerns a single TCR beta chain. This receptor's antigen is unknown. One base away there is no much larger clone; base qualities are not given. V is cut back by 3 bases and J by 4 bases, with 9 bases in the junction unmatched. The CDR3 covers 16 residues, taking in both the cysteine and the phenylalanine. The only DNA kept is the CDR3, 48 bases in frame from the first base. CDR1 MGHRA and CDR2 YSYEKL were looked up in the germline V gene. Each donor gave one peripheral blood draw, about 100 mL on average, collected into heparinised tubes. A BD FACSAria II and a panel including CD45RO, CCR7, CD25, CD127, CD95 and CD27 were used to sort naive, central memory, regulatory and stem cell-like memory CD4+ T cells. All sorted populations exceeded 95% purity. PBMCs were isolated right away by Lymphoprep density gradient centrifugation and were stained directly, without culture. So that batch effects would be minimized, each experiment stained and sorted samples in pairs, pairing one healthy donor with one patient.

The sample belongs to a study of beta chain features in type 1 diabetes listed by TCRdb under 2018. Background on the whole study: Patients and healthy donors did not differ in mean age, gender distribution, total cell number or subset yield. Across all samples, 107,917,701 sorted cells were examined, and cell number per subset correlated strongly with RNA yield. The study compared TCRB repertoires of sorted circulating CD4+ T cell subsets between recently diagnosed type 1 diabetes patients and matched healthy donors. Regulatory and stem cell-like memory subsets were obtained from only 8 patients and roughly 8 healthy donors, while naive and central memory subsets were obtained from all 28 donors.

Paper-wide results and their limitations: Only small numbers of individuals were included in the HLA sub-analyses, which left unresolved whether HLA type had any influence on TCRB rearrangement. Type 1 diabetes patients showed a moderate but significant shortening of TCRB CDR3 length in all four CD4+ subsets. PCR may preferentially amplify shorter templates, but because patient and control samples were amplified and corrected together, any resulting skew would affect both groups equally. Sequencing cDNA rather than genomic DNA could over-represent highly expressing activated cells, although activation and CD3 levels did not differ between groups. At VDJ recombination sites, type 1 diabetes patients had fewer insertions and more deleted nucleotides, which implies abnormalities in thymic rearrangement. The naive, central memory and regulatory TCRB repertoires appeared to resemble one another more closely among patients than among healthy donors.

The High Capacity cDNA Reverse Transcription Kit was used to reverse transcribe all of the isolated RNA, meaning that expressed TCRB transcripts were what got sequenced. Naive, central memory and regulatory T cell samples underwent deep immunoSEQ sequencing, averaging about 3.57 million total reads per sample. Sorted cells were lysed in RLT buffer, and RNA was extracted using DNase-treated RNeasy Micro or Mini kits according to cell number. Each cell subset was processed separately to prevent cross-contamination, with patient and healthy donor samples processed together. The immunoSEQ multiplex PCR was used to amplify TCRB sequences from cDNA, generating 87-bp fragments that spanned the CDR3 region. The amplicons were sequenced using the Illumina HiSeq platform. In the paper's pipeline: PCR bias was corrected computationally using synthetic template baselines, and reads within Hamming distance 2 were collapsed, with unmergeable singletons discarded. Reads were aligned to IMGT to assign V, D and J genes, CDR3 length, and insertions or deletions at six rearrangement sites. Within each subset, clonotype counts were normalized to the number of sorted cells before true diversity and Gini coefficients were calculated with the tcR R package. Repertoire sharing was quantified using the overlap coefficient calculated on TCRB nucleotide sequences. Not all clones reach the TCRdb copy of this immuneACCESS table, which keeps in-frame sequences only. Checked studies attribute under half of the gap to unresolved V genes and leave the rest unexplained. The D gene and trimming were derived from the DNA, and the V and J assignments and clone size from that table. The sample profile shows around 300,000 clones; roughly 8% of them were found once. Approximately 0.93% of the sample is held by the ten biggest clonotypes.

The chain couples TRBV4-1 to TRBJ2-1, with 7 junctional bases fitting TRBD1. Source material: central memory CD4+ T cells from blood. The sequence came from a woman aged 18 to 35 in good health. The sequenced DNA: TGCGCCAGCAGCCACCTAAAGGGGGCCGGGTACAATGAGCAGTTCTTC. Its coded protein is CASSHLKGAGYNEQFF.